This T cell receptor beta chain was captured by sequencing in a study of blood T cell repertoires in COVID-19. In the study overall: In each case, the material was cDNA or gDNA derived from T cells, B-cell-depleted T cells, or PBMCs.

Followed longitudinally, the Seattle patients had been enrolled during active infection. This CDR3 has 15 amino acids. V lost 6 bases to trimming and J lost 6 bases; unmatched junction nucleotides: 10. Germline loops: CDR1 WNHNN, CDR2 SYGVQD (reference sequence). Sequencing was performed with immunoSEQ multiplex PCR; in TCRdb, only in-frame clones are kept and a portion is missing. This table has under 200,000 clones, around nine tenths appearing once. This clonotype was obtained from a woman aged 70-85 years with COVID-19, enrolled during active disease. The chain carries TRBV10-1 and TRBJ2-1; 8 bases are shared with TRBD1. Input material: peripheral blood. In DNA, the CDR3 is TGCGCCAGCAGGAGAAGCCAGGGGGCGAGCAATGAGCAGTTCTTC. Translating it yields CASRRSQGASNEQFF.